These 18 T cell receptor beta chains were all obtained from the same sample, sequenced in a study of beta chain features in type 1 diabetes. The antigens these receptors bind are not known. Study conclusions and caveats: Shorter TCRB CDR3s, moderately but significantly so, marked every one of the four CD4+ subsets in Type 1 diabetes patients.

Expressed TCRB transcripts got sequenced, as all isolated RNA was reverse transcribed. Using immunoSEQ multiplex PCR, the repertoire was profiled, and TCRdb retains in-frame clones only, with some absent. The table has about 160,000 clones, almost 8% seen once. The source material was central memory CD4+ T cells from blood. The source is a young man with type 1 diabetes.

The V call is TRBV27, the J call TRBJ2-5, with TRBD1 identical over 9 bases. Per the germline V gene, CDR1 is MNHEY and CDR2 is SMNVEV (reference sequence). With 4 bases clipped from V and 5 bases from J, the junction kept 5 bases outside the gene matches. There are 14 residues in the CDR3. CDR3 in amino acids: CASSSKTGGETQYF. In DNA, the CDR3 is TGTGCCAGCAGTTCAAAGACAGGGGGGGAGACCCAGTACTTC.

This clone was seen a few times. The CDR3 DNA sequence: TGTGCCAGCTCACCACCCGCTAGCGGGAGATCAGGGGAGCTGTTTTTT. Translated, it gives CASSPPASGRSGELFF. The chain combines TRBV18 with TRBJ2-2; 10 positions agree with TRBD2. Germline CDR1 KGHSH, CDR2 LQKENI. V gave up 0 bases and J gave up 8 bases; unmatched junction bases: 6. The CDR3 extends over 16 amino acids.

This clone has just one count. This chain links TRBV4-3 with TRBJ1-2; no clear D gene. The CDR3 sequence is 13 residues long. Germline CDR1 is LGHNA and CDR2 is YSLEER. Deletions cut 0 bases from V and 7 bases from J, with 9 bases between. CDR3 protein: CASSQEYSSGYTF. The CDR3 nucleotides are TGCGCCAGCAGCCAAGAGTATAGTAGTGGCTACACCTTC.

This clone was seen a few times. This chain links TRBV6-1 with TRBJ2-7; D possibly corresponds to TRBD2 (6 bases). The length of the CDR3 is 13 residues. V lost 3 bases and J 11 bases, leaving 17 bases between the germline ends. Germline CDR1 and CDR2: MNHNS and SASEGT. The CDR3 is CASSDGGQTKKYF. CDR3 bases: TGTGCCAGCAGTGATGGAGGGCAGACCAAGAAGTACTTC.

The chain employs TRBV30 and TRBJ1-5; no clear D. The CDR3 length is 13 residues. Germline loops: CDR1 GTSNPN, CDR2 SVGIG (reference sequence). Trimming left V 2 bases short and J 4 bases short, with 9 bases between. Here the CDR3 DNA reads TGTGCCTGGAGTCTGGCAGAAAATCAGCCCCAGCATTTT. Its translation: CAWSLAENQPQHF.

This rearrangement joins TRBV18 to TRBJ2-3; D not certain. Trimming cost V 3 bases and J 1 base, with 17 bases left between them. This CDR3 has 17 amino acids. CDR1 is KGHSH, CDR2 LQKENI, per germline. The CDR3 region is CASSPQMLRPGTDTQYF. CDR3 nucleotides: TGTGCCAGCTCACCTCAAATGTTACGCCCAGGCACAGATACGCAGTATTTT.

The rearrangement links TRBV6-5 to TRBJ1-5; the match to TRBD1 covers 7 bases. The CDR3 is made up of 15 amino acids. Trimming cost V 4 bases and J 6 bases; bases outside gene matches: 9. Germline V gene lookup returns CDR1 MNHEY and CDR2 SVGAGI. The CDR3 DNA follows: TGTGCCAGCAGTTCACAGGGGAAGGGGCGTCAGCCCCAGCATTTT. Protein: CASSSQGKGRQPQHF.

This sequence joins TRBV2 and TRBJ2-1, with 9 bases that match TRBD2. The CDR3 runs 15 residues. Germline V gene sequence: CDR1 SNHLY, CDR2 FYNNEI. The J segment lost 4 bases and the V segment lost 6 bases, leaving 7 bases of the junction unmatched. The CDR3 region is CASSPRAGGYNEQFF. The CDR3 nucleotides are TGTGCCAGCAGCCCCAGAGCGGGGGGATACAATGAGCAGTTCTTC.

Only a few counts were recorded for this clone. The J gene is TRBJ2-7, the V gene TRBV6-6; 8 positions agree with TRBD1. V was pared by 6 bases and J by 4 bases, with 8 bases of the junction left unmatched. This CDR3 comprises 14 residues. Germline V gives CDR1 MNHNY, CDR2 SVGAGI (reference sequence). The CDR3 reads CASSQGTGPYEQYF. CDR3 DNA sequence: TGTGCCAGCAGCCAGGGGACAGGACCTTACGAGCAGTACTTC.

The J gene is TRBJ1-1, the V gene TRBV30, with D unresolved. The CDR3 is 14 amino acids. Trimming shortened V by 0 bases and J by 3 bases, and 11 bases separated the two germline ends. Germline lookup yields CDR1 GTSNPN and CDR2 SVGIG (reference sequence). The CDR3 bases are TGTGCCTGGAGTGTCTCGGGTCTGTACACTGAAGCTTTCTTT. Amino acid sequence: CAWSVSGLYTEAFF.

CDR3 sequence (DNA): TGTGCCTGGAGCAGGGGGCGTCAGCCCCAGCATTTT. Translation gives CAWSRGRQPQHF. The chain links TRBV30 to TRBJ1-5; 8 nucleotides agree with TRBD1. CDR1 GTSNPN and CDR2 SVGIG come from the germline V gene (reference sequence). This CDR3 has 12 residues. V was pared by 3 bases and J by 6 bases, with 1 base of the junction left unmatched.

The table lists this clone with a few counts. V is TRBV5-1 and J is TRBJ2-2; possible D gene TRBD2, 6 bases. The germline CDR1 and CDR2 sequences are SGHRS and YFSETQ. V dropped 2 bases and J dropped 3 bases, with 8 bases sitting between them. This CDR3 has 14 residues. CDR3 region: CASSFGSDTGELFF. DNA for the CDR3: TGCGCCAGCAGCTTCGGGAGTGACACCGGGGAGCTGTTTTTT.

The rearrangement joins TRBV9 to TRBJ2-3; 10 bases align to TRBD2. J was trimmed by 0 bases and V by 6 bases; bases with no gene match: 4. Looked up from germline, CDR1 is SGDLS and CDR2 is YYNGEE. The CDR3 length is 15 residues. Here the CDR3 DNA reads TGTGCCAGCACCAAGACTAGCGGGAGCACAGATACGCAGTATTTT. This encodes CASTKTSGSTDTQYF. Variable domain in full (rest from reference TRBV9 and TRBJ2-3): DSGVTQTPKHLITATGQRVTLRCSPRSGDLSVYWYQQSLDQGLQFLIQYYNGEERAKGNILERFSAQQFPDLHSELNLSSLELGDSALYFCASTKTSGSTDTQYFGPGTRLTVL.

This chain connects TRBV6-6 to TRBJ1-2; D is perhaps TRBD1 (5 bases). Trimming pared 6 bases from V and 1 base from J, leaving 12 bases between. CDR1 MNHNY and CDR2 SVGAGI come from the germline V gene (reference sequence). This CDR3 is 14 amino acids long. CDR3 DNA: TGTGCCAGCAGGTCCCCCGGGGGTAACTATGGCTACACCTTC. Translation gives CASRSPGGNYGYTF.

This clone was seen a single time. This rearrangement joins TRBV5-1 to TRBJ2-3, with 8 bases matching TRBD1. Germline V gives CDR1 SGHRS, CDR2 YFSETQ. CDR3 size: 14 residues. Trimming removed 3 bases from V and 6 bases from J; junction bases left unmatched: 6. CDR3 DNA sequence: TGCGCCAGCAGCTCGGGACAGGCGGGGGATACGCAGTATTTT. It specifies CASSSGQAGDTQYF.

The gene calls are TRBV7-9 and TRBJ2-1; 8 bases line up with TRBD2. J gave up 0 bases and V 4 bases, and 11 bases lay outside the gene matches. From germline, CDR1 is SEHNR and CDR2 FQNEAQ (reference sequence). The CDR3 runs 18 residues. The CDR3 nucleotides are TGTGCCAGCAGCTCCCTCGGGAGCGGGGGCCCCTCCTACAATGAGCAGTTCTTC. It specifies CASSSLGSGGPSYNEQFF.

The gene calls are TRBV11-2 and TRBJ2-3; 7 positions agree with TRBD1. The CDR3 sequence is 14 residues long. Germline lookup yields CDR1 SGHAT and CDR2 FQNNGV. The trim removed 10 bases at V and 6 bases at J, leaving 13 bases unmatched. CDR3 nucleotide sequence: TGTGCCACTGCCTTAGGGACAGCAAGGGATACGCAGTATTTT. This codes for CATALGTARDTQYF.

This clone was detected a few times. The V and J genes are TRBV28 and TRBJ1-2; tentative D call: TRBD1 (6 bases). Trimming removed 7 bases from V and 4 bases from J, with 13 bases in between. The CDR3 spans 13 residues. Germline V gives CDR1 MDHEN, CDR2 SYDVKM. As DNA, the CDR3 is TGTGCCAGCACCCTACAGGGATCCTATGGCTACACCTTC. It codes for CASTLQGSYGYTF.